The present TCR beta chain was sequenced within a study of response to subunit inactivated influenza vaccine. Study findings and constraints: Only a handful of new T cells, the authors suggested, are recruited with each seasonal influenza vaccination.

This clonotype has just a few counts. Its cognate antigen is unknown. The ends were cut back, 4 bases at V and 3 bases at J, with 24 bases in the middle. The CDR3 contains 18 residues. Germline loops: CDR1 LGHNA, CDR2 YSLEER. TCRdb re-derived calls from the RT-PCR reads in MiXCR, one entry per CDR3 protein. The sample has about 780,000 distinct CDR3 sequences, about 18% seen once. J is TRBJ1-2 and V is TRBV4-3; D uncertain. Sequenced here: PBMCs from blood, sampled roughly 5 days after vaccination. The receptor's source is a man aged 45 to 65 who received an inactivated influenza vaccine. CDR3 nucleotide sequence: TGCGCCAGCAGCCCAAAGAGAGTCGGACCCCAAGGCGACTATGGCTACACCTTC. Residues: CASSPKRVGPQGDYGYTF.